This paragraph covers one T cell receptor (beta chain) sequence. As yet, its antigen is unknown. The entry originates in a study of identical twins. Study findings and constraints: There were fewer insertions in abundant cord blood beta clonotypes, but memory repertoires showed no such pattern.

TCRdb independently ran MiXCR on the 5' RACE reads; one entry per CDR3 protein. Altogether about 530,000 distinct CDR3 sequences are present, about a fifth being singletons, with the ten largest covering 0.45% to 0.5%. The CDR3 has 14 residues. Trimming shortened V by 1 base and J by 2 bases, and 9 bases separated the two germline ends. Germline lookup yields CDR1 DFQATT and CDR2 SNEGSKA (reference sequence). These same records also appear under a second study, on yellow fever vaccine responses in identical twins.

The sequence derives from a woman aged 18-35 years in good health. The specimen was CD4+ T cells sorted from blood. The chain carries TRBV20-1 and TRBJ1-5; D is unclear. CDR3 sequence: CSARGAAGNQPQHF. DNA for the CDR3: TGCAGTGCTAGAGGCGCGGCAGGCAATCAGCCCCAGCATTTT.